The source of this TCR beta chain is a study of PD-1 blockade in classical Hodgkin lymphoma. Notes on this clone: Its antigen is not known.

Study findings and constraints: Significant TCR diversity gains by C4D1 occurred in CD4+ but not CD8+ cells. Lower baseline TCR diversity was reported for newly diagnosed patients than for healthy donors.

Described time point: cycle 4 day 1 (C4D1), after six to seven weeks of nivolumab. With no exception, relapse followed autologous stem cell transplantation in all patients, and brentuximab vedotin exposure varied. Purification of CD4+ T cells from thawed PBMCs was achieved by magnetic negative selection. Under best response, outcomes were complete response, partial response or progressive disease. CDR1 and CDR2 from the germline V gene are MDHEN and SYDVKM. J gave up 9 bases and V 6 bases, and 13 bases lay outside the gene matches. The CDR3 has 15 amino acids. Profiling relied on immunoSEQ multiplex PCR, and the TCRdb table lists in-frame clones only, not all of them. Of about 9,500 clones in the sample, approximately 80% were seen once.

The sequence was collected from a human donor with classical Hodgkin lymphoma. The chain carries TRBV28 and TRBJ1-5; 8 bases align to TRBD1. The sample was CD4+ T cells from blood, taken before the fourth cycle of nivolumab. CDR3 coding DNA: TGTGCCAGCAGCCCAAACGGACAGGGAGAACGGCCCCAGCATTTT. Encoded protein: CASSPNGQGERPQHF.